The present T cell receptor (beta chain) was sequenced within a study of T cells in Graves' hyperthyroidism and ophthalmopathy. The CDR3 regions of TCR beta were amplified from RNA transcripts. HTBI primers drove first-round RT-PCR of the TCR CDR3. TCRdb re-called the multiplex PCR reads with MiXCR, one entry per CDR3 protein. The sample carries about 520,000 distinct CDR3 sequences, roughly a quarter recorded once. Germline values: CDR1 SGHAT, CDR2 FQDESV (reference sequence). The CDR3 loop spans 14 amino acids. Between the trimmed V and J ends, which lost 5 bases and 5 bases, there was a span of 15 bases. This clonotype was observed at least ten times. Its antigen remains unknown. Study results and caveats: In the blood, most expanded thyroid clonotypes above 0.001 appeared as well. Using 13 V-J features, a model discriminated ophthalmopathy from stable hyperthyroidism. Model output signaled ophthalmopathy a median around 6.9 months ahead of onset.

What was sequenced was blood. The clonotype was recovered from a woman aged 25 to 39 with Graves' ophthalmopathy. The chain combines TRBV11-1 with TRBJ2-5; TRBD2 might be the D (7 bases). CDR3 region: CASSRGAPRETQYF. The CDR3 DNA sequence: TGTGCCAGCAGCCGGGGGGCGCCTCGGGAGACCCAGTACTTC.